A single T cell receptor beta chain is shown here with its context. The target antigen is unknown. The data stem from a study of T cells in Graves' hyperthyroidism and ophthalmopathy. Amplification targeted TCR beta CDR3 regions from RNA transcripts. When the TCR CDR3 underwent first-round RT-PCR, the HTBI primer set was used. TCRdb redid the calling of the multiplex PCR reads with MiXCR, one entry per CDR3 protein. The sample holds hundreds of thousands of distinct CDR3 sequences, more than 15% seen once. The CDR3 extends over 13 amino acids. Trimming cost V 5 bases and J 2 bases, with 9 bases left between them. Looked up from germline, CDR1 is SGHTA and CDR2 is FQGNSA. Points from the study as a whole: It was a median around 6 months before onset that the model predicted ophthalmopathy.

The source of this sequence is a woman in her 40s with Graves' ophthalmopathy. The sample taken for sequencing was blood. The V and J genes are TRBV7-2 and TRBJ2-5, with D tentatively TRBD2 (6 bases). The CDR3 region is CASSGTLQETQYF. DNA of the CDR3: TGTGCCAGCAGCGGGACTCTTCAAGAGACCCAGTACTTC.